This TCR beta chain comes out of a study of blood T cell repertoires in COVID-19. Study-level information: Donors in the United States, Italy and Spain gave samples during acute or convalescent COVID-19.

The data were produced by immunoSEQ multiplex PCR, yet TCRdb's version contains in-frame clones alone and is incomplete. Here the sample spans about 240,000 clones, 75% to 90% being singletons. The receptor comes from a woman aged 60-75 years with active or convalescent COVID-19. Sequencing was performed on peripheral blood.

CDR3 DNA sequence: TGTGCCAGCAGTTCTCCACAGGGGGGTCATGAAAAACTGTTTTTT. Translated, it gives CASSSPQGGHEKLFF. The chain joins TRBV28 to TRBJ1-4, with 8 positions matching TRBD1. Germline V gene lookup returns CDR1 MDHEN and CDR2 SYDVKM. The CDR3 has 15 amino acids. After removal of 4 bases from V and 6 bases from J, the junction contained 7 bases not matched to a gene.